This TCR beta chain was recovered during a study of CD8+ T cells in alopecia areata. In each case, RNA was isolated and then reverse transcribed into cDNA as the sequencing template. Only in-frame clones appear in the TCRdb table, and some are missing; sequencing was by immunoSEQ multiplex PCR. The sample records about 130,000 clones, 58% being singletons. This CDR3 comprises 11 residues. Trimming took off 4 bases at V and 0 bases at J, with 4 bases between the two ends. CDR1 SQVTM and CDR2 ANQGSEA come from the germline V gene. Sequenced material: CD4+ T cells sorted from blood, taken at week 0. The sequence was obtained from a human donor with alopecia areata. V and J are TRBV29-1 and TRBJ2-7; D is ambiguous. CDR3 sequence (DNA): TGCAGCGTTGGCGACTCCTACGAGCAGTACTTC. This translates into CSVGDSYEQYF.